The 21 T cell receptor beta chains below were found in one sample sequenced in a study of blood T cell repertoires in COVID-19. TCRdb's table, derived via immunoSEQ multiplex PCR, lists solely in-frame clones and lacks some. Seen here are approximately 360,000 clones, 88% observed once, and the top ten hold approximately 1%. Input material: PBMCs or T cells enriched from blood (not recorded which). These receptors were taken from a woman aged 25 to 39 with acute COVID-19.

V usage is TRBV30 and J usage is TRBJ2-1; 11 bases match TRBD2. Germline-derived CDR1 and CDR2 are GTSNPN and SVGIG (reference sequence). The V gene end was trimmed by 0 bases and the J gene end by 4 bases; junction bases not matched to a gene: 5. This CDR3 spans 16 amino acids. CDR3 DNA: TGTGCCTGGAGTGTACAGGTAGCGGGGGGGTACAATGAGCAGTTCTTC. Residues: CAWSVQVAGGYNEQFF.

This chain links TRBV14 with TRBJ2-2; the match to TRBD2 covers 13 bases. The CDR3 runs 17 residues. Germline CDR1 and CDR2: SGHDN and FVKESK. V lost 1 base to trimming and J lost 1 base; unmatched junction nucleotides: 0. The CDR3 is CASSQGTSGRNTGELFF. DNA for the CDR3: TGTGCCAGCAGCCAAGGGACTAGCGGGAGGAACACCGGGGAGCTGTTTTTT.

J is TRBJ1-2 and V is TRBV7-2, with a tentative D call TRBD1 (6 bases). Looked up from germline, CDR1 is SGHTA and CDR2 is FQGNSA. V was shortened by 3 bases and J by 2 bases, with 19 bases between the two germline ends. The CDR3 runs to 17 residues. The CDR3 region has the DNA TGTGCCAGCAGCTTCCTGGAAAGTGACAGGACAAACTATGGCTACACCTTC. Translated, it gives CASSFLESDRTNYGYTF.

CDR3 in amino acids: CASSAAPGTSSSRTQYF. Written as DNA, the CDR3 is TGTGCCAGCAGTGCCGCACCCGGGACTAGCTCGAGCAGGACCCAGTACTTC. The J gene is TRBJ2-5, the V gene TRBV2, with 9 nucleotides matching TRBD2. The junction had 16 bases not matched to a gene; V was cut back by 4 bases and J by 7 bases. The CDR3 runs to 17 residues. Germline values: CDR1 SNHLY, CDR2 FYNNEI.

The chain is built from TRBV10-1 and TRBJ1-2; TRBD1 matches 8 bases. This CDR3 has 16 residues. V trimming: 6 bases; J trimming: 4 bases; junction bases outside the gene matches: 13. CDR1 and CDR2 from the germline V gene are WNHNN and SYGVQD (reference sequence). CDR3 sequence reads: CASRLLGAGGLYGYTF. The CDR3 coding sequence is TGCGCCAGCAGATTACTGGGGGCAGGGGGCCTCTATGGCTACACCTTC.

CDR3 sequence reads: CASSLAVSGRDGYTF. The CDR3 DNA reads TGCGCCAGCAGCTTGGCGGTTTCGGGGAGGGATGGCTACACCTTC. J is TRBJ1-2 and V is TRBV5-1; no reliable D call. Looked up from germline, CDR1 is SGHRS and CDR2 is YFSETQ. The CDR3 has 15 amino acids. The ends were cut back, 0 bases at V and 6 bases at J, with 15 bases in the middle. Together with reference TRBV5-1 and TRBJ1-2, the CDR3 gives the full variable domain: KAGVTQTPRYLIKTRGQQVTLSCSPISGHRSVSWYQQTPGQGLQFLFEYFSETQRNKGNFPGRFSGRQFSNSRSEMNVSTLELGDSALYLCASSLAVSGRDGYTFGSGTRLTVV.

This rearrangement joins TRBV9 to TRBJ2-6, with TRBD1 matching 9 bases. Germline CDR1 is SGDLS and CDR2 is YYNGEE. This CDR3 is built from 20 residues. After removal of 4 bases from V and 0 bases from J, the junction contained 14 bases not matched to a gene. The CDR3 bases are TGTGCCAGCAGCTTTCCCGGGACAGGGTCAGTGGTCTCTGGGGCCAACGTCCTGACTTTC. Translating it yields CASSFPGTGSVVSGANVLTF.

The CDR3 coding sequence is TGTGCCAGCAGTTTTAGTAGCGGGGGGGCCGGGCATGAGCAGTTCTTC. It yields the protein CASSFSSGGAGHEQFF. This chain links TRBV27 with TRBJ2-1; 11 bases align to TRBD2. CDR1 is MNHEY and CDR2 is SMNVEV in the germline V gene (reference sequence). CDR3 length equals 16 residues. The V and J ends lost 3 bases and 8 bases, in that order; junction bases with no gene match: 9.

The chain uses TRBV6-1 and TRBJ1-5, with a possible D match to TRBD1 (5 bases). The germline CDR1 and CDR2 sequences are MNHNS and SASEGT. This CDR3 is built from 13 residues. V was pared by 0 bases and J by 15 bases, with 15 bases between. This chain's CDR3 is CASSEAGYGGGHF. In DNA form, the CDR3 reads TGTGCCAGCAGTGAAGCAGGGTATGGGGGGGGGCATTTT.

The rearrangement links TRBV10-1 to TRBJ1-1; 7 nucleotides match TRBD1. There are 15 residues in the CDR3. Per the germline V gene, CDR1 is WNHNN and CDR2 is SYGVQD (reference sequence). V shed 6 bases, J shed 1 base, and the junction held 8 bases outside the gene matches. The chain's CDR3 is CASRDEQGRNTEAFF. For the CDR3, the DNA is TGCGCCAGCAGGGATGAACAGGGGAGGAACACTGAAGCTTTCTTT.

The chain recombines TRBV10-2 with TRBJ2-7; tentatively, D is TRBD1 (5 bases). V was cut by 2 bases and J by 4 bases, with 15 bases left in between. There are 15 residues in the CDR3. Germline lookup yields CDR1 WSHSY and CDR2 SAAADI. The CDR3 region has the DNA TGCGCCAGCAGTGAGGGCCAGGGCCCCCAATACGAGCAGTACTTC. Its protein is CASSEGQGPQYEQYF.

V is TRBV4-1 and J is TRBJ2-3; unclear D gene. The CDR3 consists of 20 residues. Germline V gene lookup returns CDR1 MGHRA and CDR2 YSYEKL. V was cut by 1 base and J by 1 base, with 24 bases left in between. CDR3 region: CASSQAPFPVHYSRTDTQYF. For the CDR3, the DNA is TGCGCCAGCAGCCAAGCCCCCTTCCCTGTACACTATTCCCGCACAGATACGCAGTATTTT.

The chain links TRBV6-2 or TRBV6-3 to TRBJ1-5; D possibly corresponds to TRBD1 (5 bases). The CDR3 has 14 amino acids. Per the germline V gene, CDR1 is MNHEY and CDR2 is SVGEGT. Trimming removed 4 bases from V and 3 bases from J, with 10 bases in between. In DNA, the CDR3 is TGTGCCAGCAGTTTTCTGACAGACAATCAGCCCCAGCATTTT. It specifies CASSFLTDNQPQHF.

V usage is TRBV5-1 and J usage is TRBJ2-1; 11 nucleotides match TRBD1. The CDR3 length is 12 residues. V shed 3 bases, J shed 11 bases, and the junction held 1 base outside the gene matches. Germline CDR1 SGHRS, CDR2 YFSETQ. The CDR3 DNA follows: TGCGCCAGCAGCTCGGACAGGGGGCAGCAGTTCTTC. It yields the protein CASSSDRGQQFF.

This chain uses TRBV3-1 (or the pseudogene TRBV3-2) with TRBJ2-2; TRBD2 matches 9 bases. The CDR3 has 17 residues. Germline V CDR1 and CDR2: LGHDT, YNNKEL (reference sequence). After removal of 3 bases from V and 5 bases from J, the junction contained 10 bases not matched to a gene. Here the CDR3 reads CASSQYLLAGRTGELFF. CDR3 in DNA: TGTGCCAGCAGCCAGTACCTCCTAGCGGGGAGAACCGGGGAGCTGTTTTTT.

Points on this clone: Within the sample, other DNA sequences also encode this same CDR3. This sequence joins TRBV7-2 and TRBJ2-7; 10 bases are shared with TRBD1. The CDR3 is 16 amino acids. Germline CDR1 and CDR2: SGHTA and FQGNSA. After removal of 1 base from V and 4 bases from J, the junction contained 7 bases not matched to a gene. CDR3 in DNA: TGTGCCAGCAGCTTAGTTCCGGGACAGGGGTCTTACGAGCAGTACTTC. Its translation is CASSLVPGQGSYEQYF.

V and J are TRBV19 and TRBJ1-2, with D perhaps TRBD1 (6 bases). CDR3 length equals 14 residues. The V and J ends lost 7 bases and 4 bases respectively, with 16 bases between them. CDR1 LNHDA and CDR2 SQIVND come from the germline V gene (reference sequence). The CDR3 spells CASKVETGPYGYTF. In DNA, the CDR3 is TGTGCCAGTAAAGTGGAGACAGGCCCCTATGGCTACACCTTC.

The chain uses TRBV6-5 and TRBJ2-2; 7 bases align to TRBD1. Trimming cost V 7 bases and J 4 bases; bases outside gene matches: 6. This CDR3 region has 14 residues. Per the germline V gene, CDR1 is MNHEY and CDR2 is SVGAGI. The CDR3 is CASIPTGTTGELFF. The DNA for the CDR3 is TGTGCCAGCATACCGACAGGGACCACCGGGGAGCTGTTTTTT.

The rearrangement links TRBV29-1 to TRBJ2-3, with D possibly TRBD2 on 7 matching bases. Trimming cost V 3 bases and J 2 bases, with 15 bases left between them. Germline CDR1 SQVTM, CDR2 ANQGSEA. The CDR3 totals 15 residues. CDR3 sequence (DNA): TGCAGCGTTGATGGTGCCGGGGGGCCCACAGATACGCAGTATTTT. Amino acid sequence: CSVDGAGGPTDTQYF.

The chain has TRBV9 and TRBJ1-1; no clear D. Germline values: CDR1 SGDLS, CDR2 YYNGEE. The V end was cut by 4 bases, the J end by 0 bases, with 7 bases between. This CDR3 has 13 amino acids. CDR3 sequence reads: CASSSGLNTEAFF. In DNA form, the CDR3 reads TGTGCCAGCAGCTCCGGTCTGAACACTGAAGCTTTCTTT.

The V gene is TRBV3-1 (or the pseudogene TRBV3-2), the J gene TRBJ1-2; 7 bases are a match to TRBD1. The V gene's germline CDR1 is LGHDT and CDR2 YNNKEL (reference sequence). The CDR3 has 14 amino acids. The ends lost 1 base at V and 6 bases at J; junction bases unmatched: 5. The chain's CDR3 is CASSQGHTGDGYTF. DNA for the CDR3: TGTGCCAGCAGCCAAGGTCATACAGGGGATGGCTACACCTTC.